This T cell receptor (beta chain) was recorded in a study of siplizumab effects on memory and regulatory T cells. There are 12 residues in the CDR3. Per the germline V gene, CDR1 is SQVTM and CDR2 is ANQGSEA. V was pared by 4 bases and J by 9 bases, with 6 bases of the junction left unmatched. Some clones are missing from TCRdb's copy, which holds only in-frame ones; the method was immunoSEQ multiplex PCR. The table shows 50,000 to 60,000 clones, with more than 75% occurring only once. A note on this clone: Its antigen is currently unknown.

Study outcomes and limitations: Proliferating clones, CD4+ or CD8+, lacked an assignable naive or memory phenotype in roughly 75-97% of cases. The naive T cell population seemed more diverse than memory cells and seemed a major contributor to the alloresponse.

This sequence joins TRBV29-1 and TRBJ2-1; 7 nucleotides agree with TRBD2. The sequencing input was naive CD8+ T cells sorted from blood. This TCR was recovered from a human donor in good health. CDR3 loop: CSVVRREPEQFF. As DNA, the CDR3 is TGCAGCGTTGTTCGGCGGGAGCCTGAGCAGTTCTTC.